The present entry profiles one T cell receptor beta chain with its context. The data belong to a study of blood T cell repertoires in COVID-19. TCRdb's table, derived via immunoSEQ multiplex PCR, lists solely in-frame clones and lacks some. The data contain approximately 100,000 clones, 75% to 85% of them singletons. The TCR originated in a man in his 60s with acute or convalescent COVID-19. Sequenced input: peripheral blood.

CDR3: CASSPRVTGGVDTQYF. The CDR3 DNA reads as TGTGCCAGCAGCCCTCGAGTAACAGGGGGCGTAGATACGCAGTATTTT. The V gene is TRBV7-9, the J gene TRBJ2-3; TRBD1 matches 9 bases. The CDR3 sequence is 16 residues long. V gave up 5 bases and J gave up 5 bases; unmatched junction bases: 11. Germline CDR1 SEHNR, CDR2 FQNEAQ (reference sequence). The complete variable domain, with remaining parts taken from reference TRBV7-9 and TRBJ2-3, reads DTGVSQNPRHKITKRGQNVTFRCDPISEHNRLYWYRQTLGQGPEFLTYFQNEAQLEKSRLLSDRFSAERPKGSFSTLEIQRTEQGDSAMYLCASSPRVTGGVDTQYFGPGTRLTVL.